The present entry profiles one T cell receptor (beta chain) with its context. Its antigen is still unknown. This CDR3 region has 16 residues. The germline gives CDR1 SGDLS, CDR2 YYNGEE. The data stem from a study of CXCR3-negative and CXCR3-positive naive CD8 T cells. Study-wide points: TRB CDR3s were more hydrophobic in CXCR3-positive than in CXCR3-negative naive cells. In both naive subsets diversity was comparably high, whereas memory CD8+ cells showed much lower diversity.

Carrying UMI labels, the TRB cDNA libraries were prepared through 5' RACE. Each CDR3 protein gets one entry in TCRdb, which reprocessed the 5' RACE reads and gives no DNA. The sample table sets out about 98,000 distinct CDR3 sequences. The sequenced sample consisted of naive CXCR3+ CD8+ T cells from blood. As to subset: CD45RO-CCR7+CD27+CD95- naive CD8+ T cells expressing CXCR3 (TNR3+). The clonotype comes from a human donor in good health. Some clones in this sample may be carry-over from other donors' samples. V usage is TRBV9 and J usage is TRBJ2-2; TCRdb's D call of TRBD1 is untestable without DNA. CDR3 region: CASSVGRGRYTGELFF.